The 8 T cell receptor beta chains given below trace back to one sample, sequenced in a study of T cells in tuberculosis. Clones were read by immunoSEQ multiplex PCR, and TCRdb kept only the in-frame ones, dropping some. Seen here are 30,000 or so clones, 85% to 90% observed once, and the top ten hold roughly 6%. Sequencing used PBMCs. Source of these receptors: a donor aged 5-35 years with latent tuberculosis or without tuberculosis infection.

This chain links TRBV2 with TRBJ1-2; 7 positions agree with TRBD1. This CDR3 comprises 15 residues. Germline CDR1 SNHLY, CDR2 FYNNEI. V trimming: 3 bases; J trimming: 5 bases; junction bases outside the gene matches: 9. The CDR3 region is CASSDRDRIFYGYTF. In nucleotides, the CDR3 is TGTGCCAGCAGTGATCGGGACAGAATTTTTTATGGCTACACCTTC.

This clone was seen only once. Here the CDR3 DNA reads TGCGCCAGCAGCCCCTCCGGGGAACCGAACACCGGGGAGCTGTTTTTT. Protein sequence: CASSPSGEPNTGELFF. The chain links TRBV5-1 to TRBJ2-2; D might be TRBD2 (5 bases). The germline V gene has CDR1 SGHRS and CDR2 YFSETQ. The CDR3 length is 16 residues. Trimming shortened V by 4 bases and J by 0 bases, and 13 bases separated the two germline ends.

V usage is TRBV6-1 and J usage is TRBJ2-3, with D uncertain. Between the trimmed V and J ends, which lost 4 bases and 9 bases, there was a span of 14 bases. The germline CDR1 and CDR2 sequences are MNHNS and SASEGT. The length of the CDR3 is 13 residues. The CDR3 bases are TGTGCCAGCAGTGGAGAAAGGTTGCGGACGCAGTATTTT. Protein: CASSGERLRTQYF.

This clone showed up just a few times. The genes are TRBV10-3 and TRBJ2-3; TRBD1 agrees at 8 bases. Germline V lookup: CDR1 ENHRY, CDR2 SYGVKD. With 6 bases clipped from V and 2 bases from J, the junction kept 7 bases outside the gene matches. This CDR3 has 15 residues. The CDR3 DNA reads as TGTGCCATCAGACCGGGACAGGACCTCACAGATACGCAGTATTTT. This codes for CAIRPGQDLTDTQYF.

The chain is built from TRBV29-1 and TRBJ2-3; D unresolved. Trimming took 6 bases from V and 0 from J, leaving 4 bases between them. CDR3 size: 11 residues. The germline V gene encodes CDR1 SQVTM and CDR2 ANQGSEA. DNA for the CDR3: TGCAGCGTACAGAGCACAGATACGCAGTATTTT. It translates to CSVQSTDTQYF.

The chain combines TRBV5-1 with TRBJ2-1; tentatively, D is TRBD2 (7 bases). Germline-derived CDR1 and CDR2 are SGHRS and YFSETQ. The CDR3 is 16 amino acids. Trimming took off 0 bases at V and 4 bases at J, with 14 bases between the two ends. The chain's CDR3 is CASSLVAGAGYNEQFF. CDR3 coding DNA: TGCGCCAGCAGCTTGGTTGCGGGGGCAGGTTACAATGAGCAGTTCTTC.

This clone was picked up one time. The CDR3 nucleotides read TGTGCCAGCAGCGCGGGACGGGATAATTCACCCCTCCACTTT. As protein: CASSAGRDNSPLHF. The V gene is TRBV7-6, the J gene TRBJ1-6, with a tentative D call TRBD1 (5 bases). Germline V gene data show CDR1 as SGHVS and CDR2 as FNYEAQ. The CDR3 runs to 14 residues. The ends were cut back, 5 bases at V and 5 bases at J, with 10 bases in the middle.

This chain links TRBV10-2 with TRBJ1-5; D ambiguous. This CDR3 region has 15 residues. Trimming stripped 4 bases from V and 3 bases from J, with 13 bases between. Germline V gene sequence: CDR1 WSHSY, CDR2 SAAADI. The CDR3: CASSGGSILNQPQHF. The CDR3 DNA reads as TGCGCCAGCAGTGGTGGGAGCATACTCAATCAGCCCCAGCATTTT.